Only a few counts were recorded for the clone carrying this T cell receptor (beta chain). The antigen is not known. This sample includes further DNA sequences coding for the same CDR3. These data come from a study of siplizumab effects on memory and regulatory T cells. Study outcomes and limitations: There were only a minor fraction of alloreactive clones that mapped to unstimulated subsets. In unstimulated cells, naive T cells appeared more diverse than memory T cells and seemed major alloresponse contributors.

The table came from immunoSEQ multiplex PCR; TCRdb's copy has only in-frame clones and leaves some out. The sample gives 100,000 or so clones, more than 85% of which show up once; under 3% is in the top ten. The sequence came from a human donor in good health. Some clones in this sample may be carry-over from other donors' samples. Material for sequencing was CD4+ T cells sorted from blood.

CDR3 DNA sequence: TGTGCCAGCAGCGGGGGACAGGGTCGGAACATTCAGTACTTC. It translates to CASSGGQGRNIQYF. The chain couples TRBV5-4 to TRBJ2-4, with TRBD1 matching over 9 bases. The V gene end was trimmed by 4 bases and the J gene end by 7 bases; junction bases not matched to a gene: 6. Germline loops: CDR1 SGHNT, CDR2 YYREEE (reference sequence). The CDR3 extends over 14 amino acids.